The 29 T cell receptor beta chains below come from one sample, sequenced in a study of cytomegalovirus exposure and HLA in healthy donors. TCRdb keeps only in-frame clones here, not all; method: immunoSEQ multiplex PCR. The sample lists 250,000 or so clones, more than 75% occurring once. The specimen sequenced was PBMCs. Receptors originate from a man aged 18-30 years in good health and CMV-seropositive.

The J gene is TRBJ2-1, the V gene TRBV10-3; D is unclear. The V end was cut by 8 bases, the J end by 8 bases, with 13 bases between. This CDR3 is 12 amino acids long. Germline loops: CDR1 ENHRY, CDR2 SYGVKD. CDR3 nucleotides: TGTGCCATCGGGCGAACCAGCGATGAGCAGTTCTTC. This codes for CAIGRTSDEQFF.

The chain is built from TRBV5-1 and TRBJ2-1; possibly TRBD1 or TRBD2 for D (6 bases each). The CDR3 totals 14 residues. CDR1 and CDR2 from the germline V gene are SGHRS and YFSETQ. The V gene lost 0 bases and the J gene lost 6 bases, with 10 bases spanning the gap. The CDR3 is CASSLAQGGNEQFF. The DNA of the CDR3 is TGCGCCAGCAGCTTGGCACAGGGAGGCAATGAGCAGTTCTTC.

This chain joins TRBV10-2 and TRBJ2-7; the match to TRBD2 covers 11 bases. The length of the CDR3 is 18 residues. Germline values: CDR1 WSHSY, CDR2 SAAADI. V was pared by 1 base and J by 4 bases, with 12 bases of the junction left unmatched. The CDR3 sequence is CASSEFVSRTSGRYEQYF. CDR3 DNA: TGCGCCAGCAGTGAGTTCGTTTCCCGGACTAGCGGGCGTTACGAGCAGTACTTC.

V is TRBV7-9 and J is TRBJ1-2; unclear D gene. The CDR3 runs to 13 residues. Germline V lookup: CDR1 SEHNR, CDR2 FQNEAQ (reference sequence). V lost 8 bases to trimming and J lost 0 bases, with 10 bases between them. CDR3 residues: CASAQDPNYGYTF. CDR3 nucleotides: TGTGCCAGCGCCCAGGATCCTAACTATGGCTACACCTTC.

This sequence joins TRBV6-1 and TRBJ1-3; D not resolved. In germline, CDR1 is MNHNS, CDR2 SASEGT. The V end was cut by 6 bases, the J end by 7 bases, with 13 bases between. The CDR3 runs 13 residues. The CDR3 loop is CASRYRGENTIYF. The CDR3 region has the DNA TGTGCCAGCAGATATCGGGGTGAGAACACCATATATTTT.

This sequence joins TRBV5-1 and TRBJ1-2; 7 nucleotides line up with TRBD1. Trimming cost V 2 bases and J 6 bases; bases outside gene matches: 4. The CDR3 consists of 13 residues. The germline gives CDR1 SGHRS, CDR2 YFSETQ. CDR3 bases: TGCGCCAGCAGCTTAGGGGACAGAGATGGCTACACCTTC. It yields the protein CASSLGDRDGYTF. The full variable domain, rest sourced from reference TRBV5-1 and TRBJ1-2, is KAGVTQTPRYLIKTRGQQVTLSCSPISGHRSVSWYQQTPGQGLQFLFEYFSETQRNKGNFPGRFSGRQFSNSRSEMNVSTLELGDSALYLCASSLGDRDGYTFGSGTRLTVV.

The chain is built from TRBV5-6 and TRBJ2-7, with D perhaps matching TRBD2 (7 bases). Trimming took off 2 bases at V and 5 bases at J, with 14 bases between the two ends. The length of the CDR3 is 14 residues. CDR1 and CDR2 from the germline V gene are SGHDT and YYEEEE. The CDR3 region has the DNA TGTGCCAGCAGCTTCGGCGGGGAGGGGGACGAGCAGTACTTC. Translated, it gives CASSFGGEGDEQYF.

The CDR3 loop is CASSPPLAGSHEQYF. In DNA, the CDR3 is TGTGCCAGCTCACCACCACTAGCGGGAAGCCACGAGCAGTACTTC. This sequence joins TRBV18 and TRBJ2-7, with 10 bases fitting TRBD2. This CDR3 has 15 amino acids. V was clipped by 0 bases and J by 5 bases; unmatched bases: 4. In germline, CDR1 is KGHSH, CDR2 LQKENI.

In this sample, this clone turned up a few times. The chain carries TRBV5-1 and TRBJ2-2; 9 nucleotides line up with TRBD2. CDR3 length equals 15 residues. The trim removed 4 bases at V and 3 bases at J, leaving 4 bases unmatched. Looked up from germline, CDR1 is SGHRS and CDR2 is YFSETQ. This CDR3 is CASSPRTSDTGELFF. CDR3 nucleotides: TGCGCCAGCAGCCCGCGGACTAGCGACACCGGGGAGCTGTTTTTT.

This clone was picked up one time. The chain is built from TRBV7-9 and TRBJ1-2; D is ambiguous. Per germline, CDR1 SEHNR and CDR2 FQNEAQ (reference sequence). CDR3 size: 13 residues. Trimming pared 5 bases from V and 1 base from J, leaving 8 bases between. This CDR3 is CASSGRGNYGYTF. For the CDR3, the DNA is TGTGCCAGCAGCGGTCGGGGTAACTATGGCTACACCTTC. Together with reference TRBV7-9 and TRBJ1-2, the CDR3 gives the full variable domain: DTGVSQNPRHKITKRGQNVTFRCDPISEHNRLYWYRQTLGQGPEFLTYFQNEAQLEKSRLLSDRFSAERPKGSFSTLEIQRTEQGDSAMYLCASSGRGNYGYTFGSGTRLTVV.

With respect to this clone: Different DNA sequences within this sample yield the same CDR3. This chain uses TRBV28 with TRBJ2-1; D is unresolved. This CDR3 comprises 14 residues. V was trimmed by 2 bases and J by 0 bases, leaving 5 bases between them. Germline values: CDR1 MDHEN, CDR2 SYDVKM. The chain's CDR3 is CASSLLSSYNEQFF. The CDR3 nucleotides read TGTGCCAGCAGTTTACTAAGCTCCTACAATGAGCAGTTCTTC. The full variable domain, its missing parts supplied by reference TRBV28 and TRBJ2-1, is DVKVTQSSRYLVKRTGEKVFLECVQDMDHENMFWYRQDPGLGLRLIYFSYDVKMKEKGDIPEGYSVSREKKERFSLILESASTNQTSMYLCASSLLSSYNEQFFGPGTRLTVL.

J is TRBJ1-3 and V is TRBV2; the match to TRBD1 covers 7 bases. The CDR3 runs to 14 residues. V lost 6 bases to trimming and J lost 0 bases; unmatched junction nucleotides: 2. Germline loops: CDR1 SNHLY, CDR2 FYNNEI. CDR3 nucleotides: TGTGCCAGCAGGGGACAGCTCTCTGGAAACACCATATATTTT. It encodes CASRGQLSGNTIYF.

The chain joins TRBV5-1 to TRBJ2-5, with 11 nucleotides matching TRBD2. The CDR3 spans 16 residues. Germline lookup yields CDR1 SGHRS and CDR2 YFSETQ. With 4 bases clipped from V and 4 bases from J, the junction kept 9 bases outside the gene matches. The CDR3 loop reads CASSAASGRIGETQYF. The CDR3, as DNA: TGCGCCAGCAGCGCCGCTAGCGGGAGGATTGGAGAGACCCAGTACTTC.

For the CDR3, the DNA is TGTGCCAGCAGTTCCGCTTCCCGGACAAACACTGAAGCTTTCTTT. It codes for CASSSASRTNTEAFF. This sequence joins TRBV5-6 and TRBJ1-1; D possibly corresponds to TRBD1 (5 bases). The CDR3 spans 15 residues. V was pared by 5 bases and J by 2 bases, with 16 bases between. Germline CDR1 is SGHDT and CDR2 is YYEEEE.

The chain is built from TRBV11-3 and TRBJ2-1; 7 bases map to TRBD1. J was trimmed by 1 base and V by 5 bases; bases with no gene match: 8. Germline assignment: CDR1 SGHNT and CDR2 YENEEA. This CDR3 region has 16 residues. The CDR3 here is CASSLGQGVSYNEQFF. The CDR3 DNA reads as TGTGCCAGCAGCCTCGGGCAGGGGGTTTCCTACAATGAGCAGTTCTTC. Combining the CDR3 with reference TRBV11-3 and TRBJ2-1 gives the whole variable domain EAGVVQSPRYKIIEKKQPVAFWCNPISGHNTLYWYLQNLGQGPELLIRYENEEAVDDSQLPKDRFSAERLKGVDSTLKIQPAELGDSAVYLCASSLGQGVSYNEQFFGPGTRLTVL.

The chain has TRBV7-9 and TRBJ1-1; D remains ambiguous. Trimming took 1 base from V and 8 from J, leaving 14 bases between them. Germline V CDR1 and CDR2: SEHNR, FQNEAQ (reference sequence). This CDR3 comprises 14 residues. CDR3 nucleotides: TGTGCCAGCAGCTTAGACACCTTGGCCCCCGAAGCTTTCTTT. Translation gives CASSLDTLAPEAFF.

The rearrangement uses TRBV5-1 and TRBJ2-2, with 9 nucleotides matching TRBD1. The CDR3 loop spans 19 amino acids. Germline CDR1 is SGHRS and CDR2 is YFSETQ. The V and J ends lost 0 bases and 0 bases, in that order; junction bases with no gene match: 9. This CDR3 reads CASSLVGQGFFSNTGELFF. The CDR3 nucleotides read TGCGCCAGCAGCTTGGTGGGACAGGGCTTTTTTTCGAACACCGGGGAGCTGTTTTTT.

The V call is TRBV7-2, the J call TRBJ2-7; D is perhaps TRBD1 (6 bases). With 3 bases removed from V and 0 bases from J, the gap between germline ends came to 12 bases. The length of the CDR3 is 15 residues. In germline, CDR1 is SGHTA, CDR2 FQGNSA. CDR3 amino acids: CASSLTRGNSYEQYF. In DNA, the CDR3 is TGTGCCAGCAGCTTGACCAGGGGAAACTCCTACGAGCAGTACTTC.

The gene calls are TRBV13 and TRBJ2-1; D may be TRBD2 (5 bases). This CDR3 comprises 14 residues. Germline V gene data show CDR1 as PRHDT and CDR2 as FYEKMQ (reference sequence). Trimming removed 4 bases at V and 7 bases at J, with 14 bases between. CDR3 nucleotides: TGTGCCAGCAGCTCCCGGGCTAGCATAAATGAGCAGTTCTTC. Encoded protein: CASSSRASINEQFF.

V is TRBV30 and J is TRBJ1-2, with TRBD1 as a possible D gene (5 bases). The germline V gene has CDR1 GTSNPN and CDR2 SVGIG (reference sequence). CDR3 size: 11 residues. The CDR3 is CAGAFNYGYTF. CDR3 sequence (DNA): TGTGCTGGGGCGTTTAACTATGGCTACACCTTC.

The chain recombines TRBV7-9 with TRBJ1-4, with 9 nucleotides matching TRBD1. CDR1 and CDR2 from the germline V gene are SEHNR and FQNEAQ (reference sequence). The length of the CDR3 is 14 residues. The junction had 10 bases not matched to a gene; V was cut back by 11 bases and J by 6 bases. Here the CDR3 reads CASSDRGLDEKLFF. CDR3 DNA: TGTGCCTCCAGTGACAGGGGGTTGGATGAAAAACTGTTTTTT. Looking up the rest from reference TRBV7-9 and TRBJ1-4 gives the full variable domain: DTGVSQNPRHKITKRGQNVTFRCDPISEHNRLYWYRQTLGQGPEFLTYFQNEAQLEKSRLLSDRFSAERPKGSFSTLEIQRTEQGDSAMYLCASSDRGLDEKLFFGSGTQLSVL.

This clone was seen just once. The chain couples TRBV6-1 to TRBJ1-2; D ambiguous. CDR1 and CDR2 (germline): MNHNS, SASEGT. This CDR3 contains 13 residues. Trimming removed 6 bases at V and 8 bases at J, with 16 bases between. Written as DNA, the CDR3 is TGTGCCAGCAGGGTAGGACCGGAGCGGGGCTACACCTTC. This codes for CASRVGPERGYTF.

The chain links TRBV5-5 to TRBJ1-1, with D tentatively TRBD1 (6 bases). This CDR3 has 14 amino acids. With 5 bases removed from V and 1 base from J, the gap between germline ends came to 12 bases. CDR1 is SGHKS and CDR2 is YYEKEE in the germline V gene (reference sequence). The CDR3 DNA is TGTGCCAGCAGTCCGGACAGAAGGAACACTGAAGCTTTCTTT. This gives the protein CASSPDRRNTEAFF.

V gene TRBV6-5 combines with J gene TRBJ1-2; D uncertain. This CDR3 region has 13 residues. Germline assignment: CDR1 MNHEY and CDR2 SVGAGI. V was clipped by 6 bases and J by 8 bases, with 16 bases between them. The CDR3 nucleotides read TGTGCCAGCAGCCGGACGGGCTGGGAAGGCTACACCTTC. Its translation is CASSRTGWEGYTF.

The chain joins TRBV11-2 to TRBJ2-1; D not resolved. There are 15 residues in the CDR3. V lost 5 bases and J 3 bases, leaving 14 bases between the germline ends. Germline CDR1 is SGHAT and CDR2 is FQNNGV. DNA of the CDR3: TGTGCCAGCAGCCCCACCTCCGGAAACTACAATGAGCAGTTCTTC. Translating gives CASSPTSGNYNEQFF.

This chain uses TRBV7-2 with TRBJ2-7; D uncertain. CDR1 and CDR2 from the germline V gene are SGHTA and FQGNSA. V was pared by 1 base and J by 1 base, with 8 bases between. The CDR3 covers 14 residues. As DNA, the CDR3 is TGTGCCAGCAGCTTAGTGGGCGATTCCTACGAGCAGTACTTC. Translation: CASSLVGDSYEQYF.

The V gene is TRBV30, the J gene TRBJ1-2, with 11 bases aligning to TRBD1. The germline V gene has CDR1 GTSNPN and CDR2 SVGIG (reference sequence). The CDR3 totals 13 residues. J was trimmed by 6 bases and V by 5 bases; bases with no gene match: 5. The CDR3 DNA reads TGTGCCTGGGGGGACAGGGGGTATAATGGCTACACCTTC. Translation: CAWGDRGYNGYTF.

This chain connects TRBV6-1 to TRBJ2-7; 9 bases are shared with TRBD1. The CDR3 is 14 residues long. Trimming at V came to 0 bases and at J to 3 bases, leaving 0 bases not matched to a gene. Per germline, CDR1 MNHNS and CDR2 SASEGT. The CDR3 DNA reads as TGTGCCAGCAGTGAAGCGACAGGGGGCTACGAGCAGTACTTC. Translating it yields CASSEATGGYEQYF.

V and J are TRBV2 and TRBJ2-7; the D call may be TRBD1 or TRBD2 (5 bases each). This CDR3 is 13 amino acids long. CDR1 SNHLY and CDR2 FYNNEI come from the germline V gene. Trimming cost V 5 bases and J 0 bases, with 8 bases left between them. CDR3: CASSPGTSYEQYF. CDR3 DNA: TGTGCCAGCAGTCCCGGGACCTCCTACGAGCAGTACTTC. The variable domain in full, completed from reference TRBV2 and TRBJ2-7, reads EPEVTQTPSHQVTQMGQEVILRCVPISNHLYFYWYRQILGQKVEFLVSFYNNEISEKSEIFDDQFSVERPDGSNFTLKIRSTKLEDSAMYFCASSPGTSYEQYFGPGTRLTVT.